One and the same sample provided the 17 T cell receptor beta chains below, sequenced in a study of blood T cell repertoires in COVID-19. Sequencing was performed with immunoSEQ multiplex PCR; in TCRdb, only in-frame clones are kept and a portion is missing. The sample has about 480,000 clones; around 89% are singletons. The sequenced sample consisted of PBMCs or T cells enriched from blood (not recorded which). Receptor source: a woman between 40 and 50 years old who had recovered from COVID-19.

This chain links TRBV3-1 (or the pseudogene TRBV3-2) with TRBJ1-3; 7 bases fit TRBD1. The ends lost 5 bases at V and 7 bases at J; junction bases unmatched: 11. This CDR3 region has 15 residues. CDR1 and CDR2 (germline): LGHDT, YNNKEL (reference sequence). The CDR3 sequence is CASSGNRGPPNTIYF. The CDR3 nucleotides are TGTGCCAGCAGCGGAAACAGGGGCCCGCCGAACACCATATATTTT.

This chain connects TRBV2 to TRBJ1-5, with TRBD1 identical over 8 bases. The V gene end was trimmed by 6 bases and the J gene end by 0 bases; junction bases not matched to a gene: 7. Germline CDR1 is SNHLY and CDR2 is FYNNEI. This CDR3 contains 16 residues. This CDR3 is CASRPDRGGSNQPQHF. The CDR3 DNA reads as TGTGCCAGCAGGCCAGACAGGGGAGGTAGCAATCAGCCCCAGCATTTT.

The V and J genes are TRBV24-1 and TRBJ1-5; D remains ambiguous. Germline V gene sequence: CDR1 KGHDR, CDR2 SFDVKD. The CDR3 spans 13 residues. The ends were cut back, 2 bases at V and 5 bases at J, with 6 bases in the middle. CDR3 nucleotides: TGTGCCACCAGTGATTCCTTGTATCAGCCCCAGCATTTT. It specifies CATSDSLYQPQHF.

This clone has only one observation. V usage is TRBV6-5 and J usage is TRBJ1-1; tentative D call: TRBD1 (6 bases). The CDR3 totals 13 residues. Trimming removed 2 bases at V and 11 bases at J, with 15 bases between. Germline V gene data show CDR1 as MNHEY and CDR2 as SVGAGI. DNA of the CDR3: TGTGCCAGCAGTTACCTCCTAGACAGGCCGGCTTTCTTT. Its translation: CASSYLLDRPAFF.

In its sample, this clone was seen once. One end of the junction fails to match germline, which may point to a read error. The chain employs TRBV13 and TRBJ1-2; D may be TRBD1 (5 bases). This CDR3 has 14 amino acids. CDR1 is PRHDT, CDR2 FYEKMQ, per germline (reference sequence). DNA of the CDR3: TGTGCCAGCACCCAAGGAGACAGTGTCTATAGCTACACCTTC. It yields the protein CASTQGDSVYSYTF.

This chain uses TRBV6-5 with TRBJ2-1; TRBD2 matches 10 bases. J was trimmed by 2 bases and V by 5 bases; bases with no gene match: 3. The CDR3 has 15 residues. The germline gives CDR1 MNHEY, CDR2 SVGAGI. The CDR3 sequence is CASSIGLAAYNEQFF. CDR3 DNA: TGTGCCAGCAGTATTGGACTAGCGGCCTACAATGAGCAGTTCTTC.

The chain joins TRBV7-9 to TRBJ2-1; 11 bases are shared with TRBD2. J gave up 6 bases and V 3 bases, and 7 bases lay outside the gene matches. The germline CDR1 and CDR2 sequences are SEHNR and FQNEAQ (reference sequence). The CDR3 is made up of 16 amino acids. CDR3 in amino acids: CASSFHSGRAVNEQFF. The CDR3 DNA is TGTGCCAGCAGCTTTCATAGCGGGAGGGCTGTCAATGAGCAGTTCTTC.

This sequence joins TRBV15 and TRBJ1-3; 7 nucleotides line up with TRBD1. The CDR3 length is 16 residues. CDR1 is LNHNV and CDR2 is YYDKDF in the germline V gene (reference sequence). Unmatched junction bases numbered 3, after V lost 0 bases and J lost 1 base. Written as DNA, the CDR3 is TGTGCCACCAGCAGAGATAGGGGGCCGTCTGGAAACACCATATATTTT. It specifies CATSRDRGPSGNTIYF.

This clone was seen only once. The J gene is TRBJ1-1, the V gene TRBV14; D ambiguous. Germline V CDR1 and CDR2: SGHDN, FVKESK. Trimming stripped 4 bases from V and 0 bases from J, with 15 bases between. This CDR3 region has 16 residues. CDR3: CASSPIGVGMNTEAFF. The CDR3 DNA sequence: TGTGCCAGCAGCCCGATCGGAGTCGGGATGAACACTGAAGCTTTCTTT.

A single count supports this clone. The chain uses TRBV3-1 (or the pseudogene TRBV3-2) and TRBJ1-2, with D uncertain. This CDR3 has 14 residues. Germline CDR1 reads LGHDT; CDR2 reads YNNKEL (reference sequence). V lost 3 bases and J lost 5, with 13 bases in between. CDR3 region: CASSQADSGYGYTF. CDR3 DNA: TGTGCCAGCAGCCAGGCTGATTCGGGATATGGCTACACCTTC.

V is TRBV5-5 and J is TRBJ2-1; D call uncertain. This CDR3 is 15 amino acids long. The V gene's germline CDR1 is SGHKS and CDR2 YYEKEE (reference sequence). V lost 4 bases, J lost 7 bases, and 18 bases lay in between. This CDR3 reads CASSMPASSQNEQFF. The CDR3 DNA is TGTGCCAGCAGCATGCCTGCTTCATCACAAAATGAGCAGTTCTTC.

The rearrangement links TRBV7-6 to TRBJ2-3; 14 bases line up with TRBD2. Germline trimming cut 3 bases from V and 4 bases from J; bases unmatched to any gene: 3. This CDR3 has 16 amino acids. Germline CDR1 is SGHVS and CDR2 is FNYEAQ. The CDR3 loop reads CASSFGTSGSSDTQYF. As DNA, the CDR3 is TGTGCCAGCAGCTTCGGGACTAGCGGGAGTTCAGATACGCAGTATTTT.

The J gene is TRBJ2-3, the V gene TRBV27; D not resolved. This CDR3 region has 14 residues. Looked up from germline, CDR1 is MNHEY and CDR2 is SMNVEV (reference sequence). V dropped 6 bases and J dropped 0 bases, with 10 bases sitting between them. The CDR3 DNA follows: TGTGCCAGCAGACTTACCCCTAGCACAGATACGCAGTATTTT. Translating gives CASRLTPSTDTQYF.

The chain carries TRBV6-1 and TRBJ1-2; D is unclear. With 2 bases removed from V and 8 bases from J, the gap between germline ends came to 21 bases. Germline V gene lookup returns CDR1 MNHNS and CDR2 SASEGT. The CDR3 is 16 residues long. CDR3 loop: CASSENLASEVGGYTF. As DNA, the CDR3 is TGTGCCAGCAGTGAAAATCTGGCGTCAGAGGTTGGAGGCTACACCTTC.

The chain carries TRBV11-2 and TRBJ2-1; tentative D call: TRBD2 (6 bases). The ends were cut back, 5 bases at V and 4 bases at J, with 21 bases in the middle. Germline assignment: CDR1 SGHAT and CDR2 FQNNGV. The CDR3 is made up of 17 amino acids. The CDR3 DNA reads as TGTGCCAGCAGCAGTAGGAGTCTAGCGTTTCTTTACAATGAGCAGTTCTTC. This sequence encodes CASSSRSLAFLYNEQFF.

The chain is built from TRBV11-2 and TRBJ2-5; weak D call: TRBD1 (5 bases). This CDR3 has 13 amino acids. The V end lost 5 bases, the J end lost 4 bases, and 11 bases lay between the germline ends. Germline CDR1 is SGHAT and CDR2 is FQNNGV. CDR3 residues: CASSKTGLETQYF. The CDR3 bases are TGTGCCAGCAGCAAAACAGGTCTAGAGACCCAGTACTTC.

V and J are TRBV5-6 and TRBJ2-2; D not certain. There are 12 residues in the CDR3. Germline CDR1 is SGHDT and CDR2 is YYEEEE. Trimming cost V 4 bases and J 5 bases, with 6 bases left between them. CDR3 in amino acids: CASSLLTGELFF. The CDR3, as DNA: TGTGCCAGCAGCCTGCTAACCGGGGAGCTGTTTTTT.